These T cell receptor beta chains were read from a single sample in a study of control samples from healthy donors and cancer patients. Sequencing used immunoSEQ multiplex PCR; TCRdb keeps in-frame clones, though not all of them. The profile shows 70,000 or so clones, around 82% of them singletons. Sequencing input: blood. Source of these receptors: a middle-aged man in good health. Each CDR3 is given with its conserved first and last residue. Fields, in order: J gene, clone size, V gene, D gene, CDR3 DNA, CDR3 protein. The D gene is left open where the match is weak. Rows may omit the clone size; those that give it use once, few, many or a size class.

j_gene: TRBJ2-1
abundance: .
v_gene: TRBV6-6
d_gene: .
CDR3nt: TGTGCCAGCAGCCCCCCGACTAGTCTAGTCCACAATGAGCAGTTCTTC
CDR3aa: CASSPPTSLVHNEQFF

j_gene: TRBJ1-2
abundance: once
v_gene: TRBV5-5
d_gene: .
CDR3nt: TGTGCCAGCAGCTTGGCCGGGTCAGGGACCCATGGCTACACCTTC
CDR3aa: CASSLAGSGTHGYTF

j_gene: TRBJ1-1
abundance: .
v_gene: TRBV30
d_gene: TRBD1
CDR3nt: TGTGCCTGGAGCGAATTGATGGGACAGCCGAACACTGAAGCTTTCTTT
CDR3aa: CAWSELMGQPNTEAFF

j_gene: TRBJ1-2
abundance: .
v_gene: TRBV4-2
d_gene: TRBD1
CDR3nt: TGTGCCAGCTATTGGGACAGGGAAGAGGGTGGCTACACCTTC
CDR3aa: CASYWDREEGGYTF

j_gene: TRBJ1-1
abundance: .
v_gene: TRBV5-1
d_gene: TRBD1
CDR3nt: TGCGCCAGCAGCTTGGTTGGGACAGTGAACACTGAAGCTTTCTTT
CDR3aa: CASSLVGTVNTEAFF

j_gene: TRBJ2-3
abundance: .
v_gene: TRBV5-1
d_gene: TRBD2
CDR3nt: TGCGCCAGCAGCTTGGTCTCCATAGCGGGGGTCTCCACAGATACGCAGTATTTT
CDR3aa: CASSLVSIAGVSTDTQYF

j_gene: TRBJ1-2
abundance: .
v_gene: TRBV14
d_gene: .
CDR3nt: TGTGCCAGCAGCCAAGATCTAGGGGACTATGGCTACACCTTC
CDR3aa: CASSQDLGDYGYTF

j_gene: TRBJ1-2
abundance: .
v_gene: TRBV7-2
d_gene: .
CDR3nt: TGTGCCAGCAGCCTAAACGGGGACGTCTATGGCTACACCTTC
CDR3aa: CASSLNGDVYGYTF

j_gene: TRBJ1-3
abundance: .
v_gene: TRBV29-1
d_gene: .
CDR3nt: TGCAGCGTCCAGGGTAGAAGTACTAGCTCTGGAAACACCATATATTTT
CDR3aa: CSVQGRSTSSGNTIYF

j_gene: TRBJ1-2
abundance: .
v_gene: TRBV27
d_gene: TRBD1
CDR3nt: TGTGCCAGCAGTCCAACAGGGGACTATGGCTACACCTTC
CDR3aa: CASSPTGDYGYTF

j_gene: TRBJ2-6
abundance: .
v_gene: TRBV5-4
d_gene: TRBD1
CDR3nt: TGTGCCAGCAGCTCACAGGGGACTGGGGCCAACGTCCTGACTTTC
CDR3aa: CASSSQGTGANVLTF

j_gene: TRBJ1-5
abundance: .
v_gene: TRBV28
d_gene: .
CDR3nt: TGTGCCAGCAGTTTTCGTCATCGGGGGCGACAGCCCCAGCATTTT
CDR3aa: CASSFRHRGRQPQHF

j_gene: TRBJ1-1
abundance: .
v_gene: TRBV19
d_gene: .
CDR3nt: TGTGCCAGTAGGCGACGGGTGAACACTGAAGCTTTCTTT
CDR3aa: CASRRRVNTEAFF

j_gene: TRBJ2-3
abundance: .
v_gene: TRBV5-4
d_gene: .
CDR3nt: TGTGCCAGCAGCTTGGCCGGAGGGGCCGAGGGCACGCAGTATTTT
CDR3aa: CASSLAGGAEGTQYF

j_gene: TRBJ1-5
abundance: .
v_gene: TRBV27
d_gene: .
CDR3nt: TGTGCCAGCAGAGAGGGCAATCAGCCCCAGCATTTT
CDR3aa: CASREGNQPQHF

j_gene: TRBJ1-4
abundance: .
v_gene: TRBV2
d_gene: .
CDR3nt: TGTGCCAGCAAAAACGAGGGGGGTCGTGATGAAAAACTGTTTTTT
CDR3aa: CASKNEGGRDEKLFF

j_gene: TRBJ2-1
abundance: .
v_gene: TRBV7-9
d_gene: .
CDR3nt: TGTGCCAGCAGCTTATTAAGCAATGAGCAGTTCTTC
CDR3aa: CASSLLSNEQFF